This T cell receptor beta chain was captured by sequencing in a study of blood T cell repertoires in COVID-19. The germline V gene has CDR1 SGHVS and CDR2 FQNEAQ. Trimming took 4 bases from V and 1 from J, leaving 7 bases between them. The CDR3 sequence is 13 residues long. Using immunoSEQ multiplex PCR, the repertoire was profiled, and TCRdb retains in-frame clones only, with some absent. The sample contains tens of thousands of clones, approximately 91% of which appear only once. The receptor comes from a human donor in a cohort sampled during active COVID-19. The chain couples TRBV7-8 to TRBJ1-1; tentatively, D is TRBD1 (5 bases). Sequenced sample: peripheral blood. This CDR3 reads CASSSTENTEAFF. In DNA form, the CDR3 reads TGTGCCAGCAGCTCGACAGAGAACACTGAAGCTTTCTTT.